This T cell receptor (beta chain) comes out of a study of cytomegalovirus exposure and HLA in healthy donors. Study context: The roughly 120 million unique TCR beta sequences, from roughly 170 million T cells, were found by an earlier analysis.

Study-wide findings and caveats: Association of about 17,000 TCR beta sequences with HLA alleles was found at 0.05 false discovery rate in a later analysis. Across HLA loci, a later analysis found differing TCR association rates, with DRB1 most and HLA-C fewest.

Germline assignment: CDR1 MGHRA and CDR2 YSYEKL. CDR3 length: 14 residues. The ends lost 4 bases at V and 3 bases at J; junction bases unmatched: 3. On this clone itself: Its target is not known.

PCR used 60 Vbeta primers and 13 Jbeta primers. Generated by immunoSEQ multiplex PCR, the TCRdb table keeps only in-frame clones and is missing some. The sample has approximately 120,000 clones, less than 90% seen once. The source material was PBMCs. The sequence was obtained from a man younger than 35 in good health and CMV-seropositive. This chain uses TRBV4-1 with TRBJ1-5; TRBD1 matches 7 bases. CDR3 residues: CASSLGQPNQPQHF. DNA of the CDR3: TGCGCCAGCAGCCTGGGACAGCCCAATCAGCCCCAGCATTTT.